This T cell receptor beta chain was obtained from a study of blood T cell repertoires in COVID-19. Study overall: COVID-19 samples from acute and convalescent phases originated in the United States, Italy and Spain. PBMCs, B-cell-depleted T cells, or T cells provided the cDNA or gDNA that made up the material.

As originally analysed: Reference gene primer amplification gave nucleated cell count estimates. Sequenced by immunoSEQ multiplex PCR; TCRdb stores in-frame clones only, minus some. V, J and clone size reflect that table, while D and trimming were determined from the DNA. Among about 75,000 clones, around 79% were seen once, and the ten largest hold approximately 5%. This clone was found a few times. Germline V gene sequence: CDR1 MNHEY, CDR2 SMNVEV (reference sequence). The CDR3 extends over 15 amino acids. V lost 4 bases to trimming and J lost 3 bases; unmatched junction nucleotides: 6. The V and J genes are TRBV27 and TRBJ2-7; 10 nucleotides align to TRBD2. The TCR comes from a woman older than 75 with active or convalescent COVID-19. The sequencing input was peripheral blood. CDR3 DNA sequence: TGTGCCAGCAGTTCGTCCGGGACTAGCGTCTACGAGCAGTACTTC. It is translated as CASSSSGTSVYEQYF.